The 25 T cell receptor beta chains below come from one sample, sequenced in a study of blood T cell repertoires in COVID-19 (dated by TCRdb to about 2020). Libraries were built with the immunoSEQ multiplex PCR assay. Entries here come from immuneACCESS through TCRdb and include only in-frame sequences with V and J called. Some clones fail to appear in such tables; in the studies checked, an unresolved V gene covers under half of the shortfall, and the cause of the remainder is unknown. The sample table holds tens of thousands of clones, of which approximately 82% were seen once. Roughly 15% of the sample belongs to the ten largest clones. Sequencing input: peripheral blood. The receptor source for this set is an elderly man with active COVID-19.

The chain recombines TRBV2 with TRBJ2-7; D unclear. V shed 6 bases and J shed 7 bases, with 16 bases lying between them. The CDR3 runs to 13 residues. Germline CDR1 reads SNHLY; CDR2 reads FYNNEI. This CDR3 is CASRRDPTQEQYF. The CDR3 DNA is TGTGCCAGCAGGAGAGATCCAACCCAAGAGCAGTACTTC.

CDR3 amino acids: CAWLPGQGTGNTIYF. Written as DNA, the CDR3 is TGTGCCTGGTTACCGGGACAGGGGACGGGAAACACCATATATTTT. V gene TRBV30 combines with J gene TRBJ1-3; TRBD1 matches at 10 bases. Germline CDR1 GTSNPN, CDR2 SVGIG (reference sequence). V was clipped by 5 bases and J by 4 bases; unmatched bases: 8. The CDR3 consists of 15 residues. The whole variable domain, filled in from reference TRBV30 and TRBJ1-3, reads SQTIHQWPATLVQPVGSPLSLECTVEGTSNPNLYWYRQAAGRGLQLLFYSVGIGQISSEVPQNLSASRPQDRQFILSSKKLLLSDSGFYLCAWLPGQGTGNTIYFGEGSWLTVV.

This chain joins TRBV15 and TRBJ2-1; 9 bases agree with TRBD2. The CDR3 has 18 residues. V lost 0 bases and J lost 3; bases outside the gene matches: 9. The germline gives CDR1 LNHNV, CDR2 YYDKDF (reference sequence). The CDR3 DNA sequence: TGTGCCACCAGCAGAGATGGGACTAGCCAGGGGATCTACAATGAGCAGTTCTTC. Amino acid sequence: CATSRDGTSQGIYNEQFF.

This chain connects TRBV7-2 to TRBJ2-1, with 9 bases lining up with TRBD2. This CDR3 spans 15 amino acids. Trimming at V came to 4 bases and at J to 4 bases, leaving 5 bases not matched to a gene. In germline, CDR1 is SGHTA, CDR2 FQGNSA. Here the CDR3 DNA reads TGTGCCAGCAGCTCTAGCGGGACTGGGTACAATGAGCAGTTCTTC. It translates to CASSSSGTGYNEQFF. The full variable domain, rest sourced from reference TRBV7-2 and TRBJ2-1, is GAGVSQSPSNKVTEKGKDVELRCDPISGHTALYWYRQSLGQGLEFLIYFQGNSAPDKSGLPSDRFSAERTGGSVSTLTIQRTQQEDSAVYLCASSSSGTGYNEQFFGPGTRLTVL.

The CDR3 coding sequence is TGTGCCAGCAGGCCAGGGGCTCGGGAGCTGTTTTTT. Translated, it gives CASRPGARELFF. The chain couples TRBV12-3 or TRBV12-4 to TRBJ2-2; the D gene is possibly TRBD1 (6 bases). V was trimmed by 6 bases and J by 9 bases, leaving 11 bases between them. This CDR3 comprises 12 residues.

The chain is built from TRBV24-1 and TRBJ2-3, with D possibly matching TRBD1 (5 bases). V was cut by 4 bases and J by 3 bases, with 16 bases left in between. The germline gives CDR1 KGHDR, CDR2 SFDVKD. The CDR3 covers 16 residues. The CDR3 bases are TGTGCCACCAGTGAGTCCTCAGGGCAGGGAACAGATACGCAGTATTTT. Translating gives CATSESSGQGTDTQYF.

The chain links TRBV18 to TRBJ2-1; TRBD2 matches at 11 bases. V lost 5 bases and J lost 2; bases outside the gene matches: 5. The CDR3 totals 16 residues. CDR1 and CDR2 from the germline V gene are KGHSH and LQKENI. CDR3 sequence: CASSTFSGRAYNEQFF. CDR3 nucleotide sequence: TGTGCCAGCTCAACCTTTAGCGGGAGGGCCTACAATGAGCAGTTCTTC.

V gene TRBV20-1 combines with J gene TRBJ1-5, with 7 bases fitting TRBD1. Germline V gives CDR1 DFQATT, CDR2 SNEGSKA (reference sequence). This CDR3 is 15 amino acids long. V lost 3 bases to trimming and J lost 3 bases; unmatched junction nucleotides: 8. The CDR3 loop reads CSASAPRGVNQPQHF. In DNA, the CDR3 is TGCAGTGCTAGTGCCCCCAGGGGGGTCAATCAGCCCCAGCATTTT.

The rearrangement links TRBV9 to TRBJ2-7, with TRBD2 matching 7 bases. In germline, CDR1 is SGDLS, CDR2 YYNGEE. V shed 1 base, J shed 2 bases, and the junction held 9 bases outside the gene matches. The CDR3 runs to 16 residues. This CDR3 is CASSVNSERGTYEQYF. CDR3 nucleotides: TGTGCCAGCAGCGTAAATAGTGAGCGGGGAACCTACGAGCAGTACTTC.

V is TRBV2 and J is TRBJ2-7, with D possibly TRBD1 on 5 matching bases. Germline V gene lookup returns CDR1 SNHLY and CDR2 FYNNEI. Trimming pared 2 bases from V and 9 bases from J, leaving 8 bases between. This CDR3 has 11 residues. For the CDR3, the DNA is TGTGCCAGCAGTGAACAGGGCGTGCAGTACTTC. As protein: CASSEQGVQYF.

The V call is TRBV20-1, the J call TRBJ1-2; unclear D gene. Germline CDR1 DFQATT, CDR2 SNEGSKA (reference sequence). Between the trimmed V and J ends, which lost 7 bases and 2 bases, there was a span of 8 bases. CDR3 length equals 11 residues. CDR3 nucleotide sequence: TGCAGTGTAATAGCGAACTATGGCTACACCTTC. This translates into CSVIANYGYTF.

The rearrangement joins TRBV6-5 to TRBJ1-6; TRBD1 is a possible D gene (5 bases). Germline V gene lookup returns CDR1 MNHEY and CDR2 SVGAGI. The CDR3 runs 13 residues. Trimming removed 2 bases at V and 9 bases at J, with 8 bases between. The CDR3 DNA follows: TGTGCCAGCAGTTACGTGGGGGGTTCACCCCTCCACTTT. Its protein product is CASSYVGGSPLHF.

This chain links TRBV6-5 with TRBJ2-1, with 8 nucleotides matching TRBD2. The V gene end was trimmed by 7 bases and the J gene end by 3 bases; junction bases not matched to a gene: 5. The CDR3 is 14 amino acids. Germline-derived CDR1 and CDR2 are MNHEY and SVGAGI. CDR3 region: CASIQRGFYNEQFF. The CDR3 DNA reads as TGTGCCAGCATACAGCGGGGGTTCTACAATGAGCAGTTCTTC.

This clone was observed a handful of times. The V and J genes are TRBV7-9 and TRBJ2-2; D is perhaps TRBD1 (6 bases). There are 16 residues in the CDR3. Trimming left V 1 base short and J 2 bases short, with 11 bases between. Germline lookup yields CDR1 SEHNR and CDR2 FQNEAQ (reference sequence). In DNA, the CDR3 is TGTGCCAGCAGCTTAGGGGGACACCCAAACACCGGGGAGCTGTTTTTT. This translates into CASSLGGHPNTGELFF.

The chain couples TRBV27 to TRBJ1-1, with D perhaps matching TRBD1 (6 bases). Trimming pared 5 bases from V and 5 bases from J, leaving 15 bases between. Germline CDR1 MNHEY, CDR2 SMNVEV (reference sequence). The CDR3 is 14 amino acids. The CDR3 loop reads CASSLLQGRTEAFF. CDR3 DNA sequence: TGTGCCAGCAGTCTCTTACAGGGTCGAACTGAAGCTTTCTTT.

This chain links TRBV4-1 with TRBJ2-7, with D perhaps matching TRBD1 (5 bases). From germline, CDR1 is MGHRA and CDR2 YSYEKL. V was clipped by 3 bases and J by 0 bases, with 6 bases between them. The CDR3 has 13 residues. For the CDR3, the DNA is TGCGCCAGCAGCCAGGACACCTCCTACGAGCAGTACTTC. Residues: CASSQDTSYEQYF.

The chain recombines TRBV7-9 with TRBJ1-2; D gene uncertain. Between the trimmed V and J ends, which lost 5 bases and 6 bases, there was a span of 16 bases. Germline V gene data show CDR1 as SEHNR and CDR2 as FQNEAQ (reference sequence). The CDR3 sequence is 14 residues long. Written as DNA, the CDR3 is TGTGCCAGCAGCATACTGGGAGGGTTGGATGGCTACACCTTC. Translating it yields CASSILGGLDGYTF.

The rearrangement uses TRBV7-9 and TRBJ1-3; D ambiguous. This CDR3 is 14 amino acids long. Germline CDR1 SEHNR, CDR2 FQNEAQ (reference sequence). Trimming shortened V by 3 bases and J by 0 bases, and 6 bases separated the two germline ends. CDR3 residues: CASSLSSSGNTIYF. CDR3 DNA: TGTGCCAGCAGCTTGTCGAGCTCTGGAAACACCATATATTTT.

This chain joins TRBV3-1 (or the pseudogene TRBV3-2) and TRBJ1-5; no firm D call. The V gene's germline CDR1 is LGHDT and CDR2 YNNKEL (reference sequence). The germline V and J ends were trimmed by 4 bases and 1 base, with 11 bases remaining between them. The CDR3 sequence is 15 residues long. CDR3 in DNA: TGTGCCAGCAGCCCCTACGGGGAGAGCAATCAGCCCCAGCATTTT. Translated, it gives CASSPYGESNQPQHF.

The rearrangement uses TRBV4-2 and TRBJ1-5; D might be TRBD1 (6 bases). Germline V lookup: CDR1 LGHNA, CDR2 YNFKEQ. Trimming left V 1 base short and J 0 bases short, with 10 bases between. There are 16 residues in the CDR3. In DNA, the CDR3 is TGTGCCAGCAGCCAAGGACCAGGGGATAGCAATCAGCCCCAGCATTTT. Amino acid sequence: CASSQGPGDSNQPQHF.

This clone was observed a handful of times. The chain uses TRBV4-1 and TRBJ1-5; 7 bases are shared with TRBD1. The CDR3 contains 13 residues. Germline V gives CDR1 MGHRA, CDR2 YSYEKL. The V gene end was trimmed by 5 bases and the J gene end by 5 bases; junction bases not matched to a gene: 3. The CDR3 nucleotides are TGCGCCAGCAGCGGGCAGGGGGATCAGCCCCAGCATTTT. It translates to CASSGQGDQPQHF.

The chain recombines TRBV5-1 with TRBJ2-7; TRBD1 might be the D (6 bases). The V and J ends lost 1 base and 5 bases respectively, with 13 bases between them. Germline V gene lookup returns CDR1 SGHRS and CDR2 YFSETQ. This CDR3 is built from 14 residues. The DNA of the CDR3 is TGCGCCAGCAGCTTGCTACAGGGTAGCCACGAGCAGTACTTC. Its protein product is CASSLLQGSHEQYF. Based on the CDR3 plus reference TRBV5-1 and TRBJ2-7, the full variable domain is KAGVTQTPRYLIKTRGQQVTLSCSPISGHRSVSWYQQTPGQGLQFLFEYFSETQRNKGNFPGRFSGRQFSNSRSEMNVSTLELGDSALYLCASSLLQGSHEQYFGPGTRLTVT.

The V call is TRBV11-3, the J call TRBJ2-7, with no clear D. Trimming took 0 bases from V and 6 from J, leaving 12 bases between them. Per germline, CDR1 SGHNT and CDR2 YENEEA. There are 14 residues in the CDR3. CDR3 sequence reads: CASSLEARSGEQYF. Here the CDR3 DNA reads TGTGCCAGCAGCTTAGAGGCAAGGTCGGGCGAGCAGTACTTC. The full variable domain, with the rest looked up from reference TRBV11-3 and TRBJ2-7, is EAGVVQSPRYKIIEKKQPVAFWCNPISGHNTLYWYLQNLGQGPELLIRYENEEAVDDSQLPKDRFSAERLKGVDSTLKIQPAELGDSAVYLCASSLEARSGEQYFGPGTRLTVT.

Comments on this clone: Different DNA sequences within this sample yield the same CDR3. The genes are TRBV20-1 and TRBJ1-2; perhaps TRBD1 as D (5 bases). The CDR3 sequence is 11 residues long. The V gene's germline CDR1 is DFQATT and CDR2 SNEGSKA (reference sequence). Trimming took off 8 bases at V and 7 bases at J, with 14 bases between the two ends. The CDR3 DNA follows: TGCAGTAGGACGGGGGACGGTGGCTACACCTTC. As protein: CSRTGDGGYTF.

This clone was seen a few times. The chain carries TRBV4-3 and TRBJ1-4, with 7 bases aligning to TRBD1. Germline lookup yields CDR1 LGHNA and CDR2 YSLEER. Germline trimming cut 1 base from V and 3 bases from J; bases unmatched to any gene: 8. This CDR3 has 17 residues. The CDR3 reads CASSQAGTVRSNEKLFF. The CDR3 coding sequence is TGCGCCAGCAGCCAAGCCGGGACAGTGCGATCTAATGAAAAACTGTTTTTT.